This T cell receptor (beta chain) emerged from a study of blood T cell repertoires in COVID-19. Study in general: The United States, Italy and Spain were the sources of the acute and convalescent COVID-19 samples. PBMCs, B-cell-depleted T cells, or T cells were the source of the cDNA or gDNA that made up the material.

The V gene's germline CDR1 is MGHRA and CDR2 YSYEKL. The length of the CDR3 is 13 residues. Trimming removed 0 bases from V and 7 bases from J, with 9 bases in between. Original data processing: The assay estimated nucleated cells by amplifying reference gene primers. This table comes from immunoSEQ multiplex PCR, and its TCRdb copy is limited to in-frame clones, with some not included. V and J calls plus clone size are reproduced from that table; the DNA served to infer D and trimming. Among fewer than 60,000 clones listed, around 80% were seen once. This chain uses TRBV4-1 with TRBJ1-2, with D possibly being TRBD1 (6 bases). The receptor was isolated from a man in his 60s with acute or convalescent COVID-19. The specimen was peripheral blood. CDR3 in DNA: TGCGCCAGCAGCCAAGAGACAGGTTTTGGCTACACCTTC. Translated, it gives CASSQETGFGYTF.